The T cell receptor beta chain under discussion was sequenced for a study of response to subunit inactivated influenza vaccine. The ends were cut back, 0 bases at V and 9 bases at J, with 9 bases in the middle. CDR3 length: 14 residues. TCRdb called the RT-PCR reads again in MiXCR, with one record for every CDR3 protein. The sample has about 540,000 distinct CDR3 sequences, 20% to 25% seen once. This clonotype was seen a few times. These same records also appear under a second study, on T cells expressing NK-cell markers. From that report: TCR beta libraries carry UMIs added by 5'RACE template switching. The authors sequenced eight donors, of whom seven were HCMV-seropositive and one was seronegative. An anti-gamma-delta TCR antibody was added in several experiments. It restricted sorting to alpha-beta TCR-expressing T cells.

The V call is TRBV12-3 or TRBV12-4, the J call TRBJ1-6, with D perhaps matching TRBD1 (5 bases). The sequence was collected from a man in his fifties who received an inactivated influenza vaccine. This sample comprised CD4+ T cells sorted from PBMCs, obtained less than 13 days after vaccination. This chain's CDR3 is CASSLAGVASPLHF. CDR3 DNA: TGTGCCAGCAGTTTAGCGGGGGTAGCTTCACCCCTCCACTTT.